Following are 23 T cell receptor beta chains from one sample sequenced in a study of T cells in Graves' hyperthyroidism and ophthalmopathy. Amplified regions were TCR beta CDR3 sequences from RNA transcripts. First-round RT-PCR with HTBI primers amplified the TCR CDR3 region. TCRdb re-derived calls from the multiplex PCR reads in MiXCR, one entry per CDR3 protein. The repertoire holds about 58,000 distinct CDR3 sequences, with around 48% as singletons. Material: blood. These receptors originate from a woman aged 25 to 39 with Graves' ophthalmopathy.

To note about this clonotype: Given a much more abundant clone one base away, this may be a read error. The CDR3 does not close with the conserved phenylalanine or tryptophan, likely indicating a read error. The limits of the CDR3 on the DNA are not certain, so only TCRdb's listed CDR3 is given. This chain connects TRBV5-1 to TRBJ2-3; TRBD1 is taken as the D call from the table, unchecked against the DNA. Germline V gene sequence: CDR1 SGHRS, CDR2 YFSETQ. Inclusive of both ends, the CDR3 amounts to 13 amino acids. CDR3 amino acids: CASSIRGADTRYL.

Comment on this clonotype: This may stem from a read error, because a much larger clone lies one nucleotide away. The DNA is omitted, as the CDR3 cannot be located on it reliably, and the CDR3 follows TCRdb's listing. The chain employs TRBV30 and TRBJ2-2; the table's TRBD1 call for D was not verified on the DNA. Germline V gives CDR1 GTSNPN, CDR2 SVGIG (reference sequence). With termini counted, the CDR3 has 12 amino acids. This CDR3 reads CAWWGGGGSCFF.

This clonotype showed up many times. The chain combines TRBV27 with TRBJ2-7; no clear D. Germline lookup yields CDR1 MNHEY and CDR2 SMNVEV (reference sequence). Deletions cut 0 bases from V and 3 bases from J, with 6 bases between. CDR3 length: 13 amino acids. CDR3 amino acids: CASSLSGIYEQYF. The CDR3 DNA follows: TGTGCCAGCAGTTTATCAGGGATCTACGAGCAGTACTTC.

The rearrangement uses TRBV20-1 and TRBJ1-2; 8 bases are a match to TRBD1. Trimming cost V 0 bases and J 6 bases; bases outside gene matches: 3. The CDR3 runs to 13 residues. Germline V gene lookup returns CDR1 DFQATT and CDR2 SNEGSKA (reference sequence). The CDR3 nucleotides read TGCAGTGCTAGAGACCAGGGGGCGGATGGCTACACCTTC. Translation: CSARDQGADGYTF.

This clonotype was seen ten or more times. The J gene is TRBJ2-3, the V gene TRBV6-1, with D uncertain. The germline CDR1 and CDR2 sequences are MNHNS and SASEGT. CDR3 length: 11 amino acids. Deletions cut 7 bases from V and 2 bases from J, with 4 bases between. CDR3 sequence: CASTNTDTQYF. DNA of the CDR3: TGTGCCAGCACAAACACAGATACGCAGTATTTT.

The chain uses TRBV7-3 and TRBJ2-6, with 8 bases aligning to TRBD1. Germline trimming cut 8 bases from V and 12 bases from J; bases unmatched to any gene: 15. CDR3 size: 15 residues. Germline V gene sequence: CDR1 SGHTA, CDR2 FQGTGA. DNA of the CDR3: TGTGCCAGCGGACTGACAGGGGACACTGAAGGCGTCCTGACTTTC. Translating gives CASGLTGDTEGVLTF.

The sample holds many counts of this clonotype. V is TRBV5-1 and J is TRBJ2-7; possible D gene TRBD1, 6 bases. Germline-derived CDR1 and CDR2 are SGHRS and YFSETQ. With 0 bases removed from V and 4 bases from J, the gap between germline ends came to 14 bases. The length of the CDR3 is 15 residues. CDR3 loop: CASSLAVGGPYEQYF. CDR3 sequence (DNA): TGCGCCAGCAGCTTGGCGGTAGGGGGTCCTTACGAGCAGTACTTC.

The CDR3 region is CSAIRGGSGANVLTF. The CDR3 nucleotides are TGCAGTGCGATACGAGGGGGCTCTGGGGCCAACGTCCTGACTTTC. This chain joins TRBV20-1 and TRBJ2-6; weak D call: TRBD1 (6 bases). The V gene's germline CDR1 is DFQATT and CDR2 SNEGSKA (reference sequence). Trimming shortened V by 6 bases and J by 0 bases, and 12 bases separated the two germline ends. The CDR3 loop spans 15 amino acids.

Concerning this clonotype: As the CDR3 is not closed by the conserved phenylalanine or tryptophan, this likely results from a read error. The DNA is left out, because the CDR3 cannot be placed on it with certainty; the CDR3 is given as TCRdb lists it. The J gene is TRBJ1-3, the V gene TRBV9. Per the germline V gene, CDR1 is SGDLS and CDR2 is YYNGEE. Both ends counted, the CDR3 spans 11 residues. Here the CDR3 reads CASSVSAGANT.

This clonotype has a count of ten or more. The rearrangement uses TRBV28 and TRBJ2-7, with TRBD1 matching over 9 bases. CDR1 and CDR2 from the germline V gene are MDHEN and SYDVKM. The V segment lost 8 bases and the J segment 6 bases; nucleotides outside the gene matches: 8. CDR3 length: 13 amino acids. Written as DNA, the CDR3 is TGTGCCAGCCTGGGACAGGGAGGGCGCGAGCAGTACTTC. Its protein is CASLGQGGREQYF.

The chain joins TRBV5-6 to TRBJ2-5; the match to TRBD2 covers 8 bases. V lost 3 bases and J lost 3; bases outside the gene matches: 4. The germline V gene has CDR1 SGHDT and CDR2 YYEEEE. The CDR3 extends over 14 amino acids. The CDR3 loop reads CASSWGLVKETQYF. CDR3 DNA sequence: TGTGCCAGCAGCTGGGGACTAGTGAAAGAGACCCAGTACTTC.

This clonotype was found many times. This chain uses TRBV14 with TRBJ2-1, with D possibly being TRBD2 (5 bases). V was clipped by 0 bases and J by 9 bases, with 15 bases between them. Germline values: CDR1 SGHDN, CDR2 FVKESK. This CDR3 spans 15 amino acids. CDR3: CASSQDLGPGGEQFF. CDR3 nucleotides: TGTGCCAGCAGCCAAGATCTCGGTCCCGGAGGTGAGCAGTTCTTC.

Turning to this clonotype: The junction departs from the called germline gene at one end, perhaps through a read error. The V call is TRBV7-8, the J call TRBJ2-1, with 8 bases fitting TRBD1. CDR3 size: 15 residues. Germline CDR1 is SGHVS and CDR2 is FQNEAQ. This chain's CDR3 is CASSYDLSGGNQQFF. CDR3 coding DNA: TGTGCCAGCAGCTATGATTTGTCAGGGGGCAATCAGCAGTTCTTC.

The sample holds many counts of this clonotype. In DNA form, the CDR3 reads TGTGCCAGCAGGAAAGACAGGCCCAATCAGCCCCAGCATTTT. This codes for CASRKDRPNQPQHF. The rearrangement joins TRBV28 to TRBJ1-5, with D possibly TRBD1 on 6 matching bases. Trimming removed 6 bases from V and 3 bases from J, with 12 bases in between. CDR1 MDHEN and CDR2 SYDVKM come from the germline V gene. This CDR3 comprises 14 residues.

The sample holds one count of this clonotype. The chain uses TRBV7-9 and TRBJ2-6; D call uncertain. Germline V gives CDR1 SEHNR, CDR2 FQNEAQ (reference sequence). This CDR3 has 16 amino acids. V lost 2 bases and J lost 0, with 8 bases in between. The CDR3 region has the DNA TGTGCCAGCAGCTTATATTATAGCTCTGGGGCCAACGTCCTGACTTTC. Encoded protein: CASSLYYSSGANVLTF.

This clonotype was seen a few times. This chain connects TRBV6-6 to TRBJ1-5, with D possibly TRBD1 on 5 matching bases. Germline values: CDR1 MNHNY, CDR2 SVGAGI (reference sequence). V shed 7 bases and J shed 6 bases, with 16 bases lying between them. The CDR3 sequence is 14 residues long. The DNA of the CDR3 is TGTGCCAGCACTCTATCCCAGGGAAGTCAGCCCCAGCATTTT. Translation gives CASTLSQGSQPQHF.

The chain carries TRBV29-1 and TRBJ1-1; D gene unclear. V lost 8 bases and J 4 bases, leaving 14 bases between the germline ends. The CDR3 consists of 12 residues. Germline V gene lookup returns CDR1 SQVTM and CDR2 ANQGSEA. CDR3 amino acids: CSKRYGSTEAFF. CDR3 nucleotides: TGCAGCAAACGATATGGTAGCACTGAAGCTTTCTTT.

This clonotype appeared many times. This chain joins TRBV6-1 and TRBJ2-7; 8 bases fit TRBD2. This CDR3 has 16 amino acids. The V segment lost 1 base and the J segment 5 bases; nucleotides outside the gene matches: 10. Germline V gene sequence: CDR1 MNHNS, CDR2 SASEGT. The CDR3 is CASSEGSGGEDNEQYF. CDR3 DNA: TGTGCCAGCAGTGAAGGATCGGGAGGGGAAGACAACGAGCAGTACTTC.

This clonotype is deemed medium-sized. The chain is built from TRBV24-1 and TRBJ1-1; unclear D gene. Trimming removed 5 bases from V and 1 base from J, with 10 bases in between. In germline, CDR1 is KGHDR, CDR2 SFDVKD. This CDR3 has 14 amino acids. The CDR3 coding sequence is TGTGCCACCAGTGCCAACGGTGGGAACACTGAAGCTTTCTTT. This encodes CATSANGGNTEAFF.

The chain recombines TRBV7-2 with TRBJ2-3, with D possibly being TRBD2 (6 bases). CDR1 and CDR2 (germline): SGHTA, FQGNSA. The V gene lost 5 bases and the J gene lost 3 bases, with 15 bases spanning the gap. This CDR3 is built from 15 residues. The CDR3 is CASSPAWSGTDTQYF. CDR3 bases: TGTGCCAGCAGCCCCGCCTGGAGCGGGACAGATACGCAGTATTTT.

V and J are TRBV20-1 and TRBJ2-3, with 7 bases fitting TRBD2. This CDR3 spans 14 amino acids. In germline, CDR1 is DFQATT, CDR2 SNEGSKA (reference sequence). The CDR3 sequence: CSILSGPCTDTQYF. In DNA form, the CDR3 reads TGCAGCATCCTTAGCGGGCCCTGCACAGATACGCAGTATTTT.

This clonotype was observed at least ten times. A much larger clone sits a single nucleotide away, making a read error possible. The conserved phenylalanine or tryptophan is not found at the CDR3 terminus, so this likely reflects a read error. The J gene is TRBJ2-7, the V gene TRBV2; D call uncertain. CDR1 is SNHLY, CDR2 FYNNEI, per germline. Trimming removed 5 bases at V and 0 bases at J, with 11 bases between. The length of the CDR3 is 14 residues. CDR3 sequence reads: CASSQQRSSYEQYS. DNA for the CDR3: TGTGCCAGCAGTCAACAAAGGAGCTCCTACGAGCAGTACTCC.

In this sample, this clonotype turned up once. The rearrangement links TRBV24-1 to TRBJ2-1; D unresolved. The CDR3 extends over 16 amino acids. V was trimmed by 4 bases and J by 4 bases, leaving 16 bases between them. Germline CDR1 and CDR2: KGHDR and SFDVKD. CDR3 amino acids: CATSDPMRSGYNEQFF. Here the CDR3 DNA reads TGTGCCACCAGTGACCCAATGAGGAGTGGTTACAATGAGCAGTTCTTC.